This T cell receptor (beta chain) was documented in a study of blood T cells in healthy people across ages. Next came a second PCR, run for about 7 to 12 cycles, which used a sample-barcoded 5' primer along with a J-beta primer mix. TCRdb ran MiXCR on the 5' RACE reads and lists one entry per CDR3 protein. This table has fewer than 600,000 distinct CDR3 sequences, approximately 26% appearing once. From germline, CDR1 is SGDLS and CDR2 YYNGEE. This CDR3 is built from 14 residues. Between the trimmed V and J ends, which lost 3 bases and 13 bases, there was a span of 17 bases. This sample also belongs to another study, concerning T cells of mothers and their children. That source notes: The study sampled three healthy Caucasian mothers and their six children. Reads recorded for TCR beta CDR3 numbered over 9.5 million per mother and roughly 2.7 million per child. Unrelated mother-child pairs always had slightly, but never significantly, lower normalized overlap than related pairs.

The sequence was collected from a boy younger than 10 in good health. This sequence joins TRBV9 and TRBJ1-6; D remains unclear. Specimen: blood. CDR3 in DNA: TGTGCCAGCAGCGCCCGACGGGAAGGATCGCCCCTCCACTTT. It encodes CASSARREGSPLHF. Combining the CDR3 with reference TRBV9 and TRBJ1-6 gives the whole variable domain DSGVTQTPKHLITATGQRVTLRCSPRSGDLSVYWYQQSLDQGLQFLIQYYNGEERAKGNILERFSAQQFPDLHSELNLSSLELGDSALYFCASSARREGSPLHFGNGTRLTVT.